The present TCR beta chain was sequenced within a study of shared clonotypes between healthy human individuals. Libraries were prepared by immunoSEQ multiplex PCR; TCRdb keeps only in-frame clonotypes and omits some of them. Here the sample spans about 680,000 clones, approximately 90% being singletons. Naivety among CD8 cells was defined by CD45RO negativity and positive CCR7 selection, thereby excluding terminally differentiated effector memory CD45RA+ cells. The origin of this receptor is a man younger than 45 in good health. Sequences were obtained from naive CD8+ T cells sorted from blood.

In DNA form, the CDR3 reads TGCGCCAGCAGCCAAGATTCGGGGGACGAGCAGTACTTC. This translates into CASSQDSGDEQYF. The genes are TRBV4-3 and TRBJ2-7, with D possibly TRBD2 on 6 matching bases. From germline, CDR1 is LGHNA and CDR2 YSLEER. V was shortened by 0 bases and J by 5 bases, with 8 bases between the two germline ends. The CDR3 spans 13 residues.